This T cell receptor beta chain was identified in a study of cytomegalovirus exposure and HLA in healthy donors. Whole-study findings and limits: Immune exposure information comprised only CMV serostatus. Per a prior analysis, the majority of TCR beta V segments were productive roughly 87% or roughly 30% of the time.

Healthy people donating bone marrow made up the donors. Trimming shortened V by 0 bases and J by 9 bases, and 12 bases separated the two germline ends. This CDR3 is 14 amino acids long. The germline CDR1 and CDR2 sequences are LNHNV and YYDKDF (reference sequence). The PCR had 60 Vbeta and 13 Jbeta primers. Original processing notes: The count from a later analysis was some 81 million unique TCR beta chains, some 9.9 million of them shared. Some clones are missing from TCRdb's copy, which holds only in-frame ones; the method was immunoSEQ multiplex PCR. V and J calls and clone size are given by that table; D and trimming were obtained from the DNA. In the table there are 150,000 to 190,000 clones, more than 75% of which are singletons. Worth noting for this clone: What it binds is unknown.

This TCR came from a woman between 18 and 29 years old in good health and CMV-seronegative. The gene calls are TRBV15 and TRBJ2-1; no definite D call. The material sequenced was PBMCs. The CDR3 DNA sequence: TGTGCCACCAGCAGAGATCCTCTAAGTACTGAGCAGTTCTTC. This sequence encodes CATSRDPLSTEQFF.